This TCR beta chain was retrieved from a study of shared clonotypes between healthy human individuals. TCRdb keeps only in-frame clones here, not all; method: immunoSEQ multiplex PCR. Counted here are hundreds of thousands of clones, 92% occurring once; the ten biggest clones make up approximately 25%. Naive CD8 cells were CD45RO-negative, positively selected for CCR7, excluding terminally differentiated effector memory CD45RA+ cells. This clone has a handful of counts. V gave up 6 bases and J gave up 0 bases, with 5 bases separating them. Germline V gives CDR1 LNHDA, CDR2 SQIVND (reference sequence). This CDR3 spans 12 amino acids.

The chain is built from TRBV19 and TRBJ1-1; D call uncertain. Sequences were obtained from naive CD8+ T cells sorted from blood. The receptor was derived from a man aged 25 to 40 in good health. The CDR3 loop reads CASSAVNTEAFF. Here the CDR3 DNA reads TGTGCCAGTAGCGCGGTGAACACTGAAGCTTTCTTT.